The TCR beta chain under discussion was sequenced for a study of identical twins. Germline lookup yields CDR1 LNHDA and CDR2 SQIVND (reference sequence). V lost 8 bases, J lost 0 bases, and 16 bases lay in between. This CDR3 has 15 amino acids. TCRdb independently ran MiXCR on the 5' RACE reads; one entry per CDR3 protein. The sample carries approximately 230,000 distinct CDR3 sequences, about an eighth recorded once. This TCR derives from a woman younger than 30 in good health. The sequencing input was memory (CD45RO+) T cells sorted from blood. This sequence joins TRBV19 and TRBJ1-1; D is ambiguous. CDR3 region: CASQSGWAMNTEAFF. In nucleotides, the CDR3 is TGTGCCAGTCAATCAGGATGGGCTATGAACACTGAAGCTTTCTTT.